This T cell receptor beta chain was captured by sequencing in a study of T-cell memory formation after mild COVID-19. Overall study: The two donors had largely donor-specific TCR clusters.

The CDR3 has 16 residues. Unmatched junction bases numbered 9, after V lost 3 bases and J lost 2 bases. Germline V gene data show CDR1 as SGHRS and CDR2 as YFSETQ. Barcoded TCR alpha and TCR beta cDNA libraries with UMIs came from 5'RACE using constant-segment primers. MiXCR was run by TCRdb on the 5' RACE reads, yielding one entry per CDR3 protein. The sample contains about 350,000 distinct CDR3 sequences, roughly 14% of which appear only once. The TCR comes from a young man who had mild COVID-19 (a few samples of this study predate the infection). Cell type and time point are not known. The J gene is TRBJ2-3, the V gene TRBV5-1, with 7 bases identical to TRBD2. Sequencing was performed on PBMCs or a T cell subset sorted from them (not recorded which). The CDR3 sequence is CASSSLASGFTDTQYF. CDR3 nucleotides: TGCGCCAGCAGCTCCCTGGCTAGCGGTTTCACAGATACGCAGTATTTT.